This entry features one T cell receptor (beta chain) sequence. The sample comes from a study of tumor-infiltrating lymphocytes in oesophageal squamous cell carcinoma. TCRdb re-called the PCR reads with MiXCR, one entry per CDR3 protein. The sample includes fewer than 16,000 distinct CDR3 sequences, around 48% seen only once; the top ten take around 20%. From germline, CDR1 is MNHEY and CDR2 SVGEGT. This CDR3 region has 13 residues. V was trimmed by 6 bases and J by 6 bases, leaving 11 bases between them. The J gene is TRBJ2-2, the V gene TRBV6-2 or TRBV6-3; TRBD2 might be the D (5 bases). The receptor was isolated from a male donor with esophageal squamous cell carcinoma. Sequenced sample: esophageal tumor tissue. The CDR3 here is CASSPGLAGELFF. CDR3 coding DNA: TGTGCCAGCAGCCCAGGACTCGCCGGGGAGCTGTTTTTT.